The rows below give T cell receptor beta chains drawn from one sample of a study of CD8+ T cells in alopecia areata. The table came from immunoSEQ multiplex PCR; TCRdb's copy has only in-frame clones and leaves some out. In the table there are 150,000 or so clones, about 90% of which are singletons. Sequenced here: CD8+ T cells sorted from blood, sampled at week 0. Every receptor here comes from a human donor with alopecia areata. Each CDR3 is given with its conserved first and last residue. A D gene is named only where the DNA matches it firmly. Clone size is shown for a subset of rows, as once, few, many or a class of expanded clone.

j_call: TRBJ1-3
clone_size: NA
d_call: NA
v_call: TRBV11-3
cdr3_aa: CASSKDRTSGNTIYF
cdr3_nt: TGTGCCAGCAGCAAGGACAGAACCTCTGGAAACACCATATATTTT

j_call: TRBJ2-2
clone_size: NA
d_call: TRBD1
v_call: TRBV11-2
cdr3_aa: CASSLDFVGTGNTGELFF
cdr3_nt: TGTGCCAGCAGCTTAGATTTCGTTGGGACAGGGAACACCGGGGAGCTGTTTTTT

j_call: TRBJ2-5
clone_size: NA
d_call: NA
v_call: TRBV7-9
cdr3_aa: CASSLTAGAKTQYF
cdr3_nt: TGTGCCAGCAGCTTAACCGCAGGGGCGAAGACCCAGTACTTC

j_call: TRBJ2-3
clone_size: NA
d_call: NA
v_call: TRBV5-1
cdr3_aa: CASSFGAAGLSTDTQYF
cdr3_nt: TGCGCCAGCAGCTTTGGGGCTGCAGGGCTAAGCACAGATACGCAGTATTTT

j_call: TRBJ2-7
clone_size: NA
d_call: NA
v_call: TRBV23-1
cdr3_aa: CASKSNREHEQYF
cdr3_nt: TGCGCCAGCAAGTCTAACAGGGAACACGAGCAGTACTTC

j_call: TRBJ2-1
clone_size: NA
d_call: NA
v_call: TRBV7-9
cdr3_aa: CASSYRRIPGDEQFF
cdr3_nt: TGTGCCAGCAGCTACCGACGGATTCCGGGGGATGAGCAGTTCTTC

j_call: TRBJ2-7
clone_size: NA
d_call: NA
v_call: TRBV20-1
cdr3_aa: CSASRDYEQYF
cdr3_nt: TGCAGTGCTAGCCGGGACTACGAGCAGTACTTC

j_call: TRBJ2-7
clone_size: few
d_call: NA
v_call: TRBV13
cdr3_aa: CASSLESELSYEQYF
cdr3_nt: TGTGCCAGCAGCTTAGAGTCCGAGCTTTCCTACGAGCAGTACTTC

j_call: TRBJ1-1
clone_size: NA
d_call: NA
v_call: TRBV30
cdr3_aa: CAWSAIGWNTEAFF
cdr3_nt: TGTGCCTGGAGTGCGATCGGATGGAACACTGAAGCTTTCTTT

j_call: TRBJ1-1
clone_size: NA
d_call: NA
v_call: TRBV27
cdr3_aa: CASSSQLNTEAFF
cdr3_nt: TGTGCCAGCAGTTCGCAGTTGAACACTGAAGCTTTCTTT

j_call: TRBJ2-3
clone_size: NA
d_call: NA
v_call: TRBV4-1
cdr3_aa: CASSQEATTGTDTQYF
cdr3_nt: TGCGCCAGCAGCCAAGAGGCAACGACAGGCACAGATACGCAGTATTTT

j_call: TRBJ2-5
clone_size: NA
d_call: TRBD2
v_call: TRBV5-4
cdr3_aa: CASSFRAGVEETQYF
cdr3_nt: TGCGCCAGCAGCTTCCGAGCGGGAGTAGAAGAGACCCAGTACTTC

j_call: TRBJ2-1
clone_size: once
d_call: TRBD1
v_call: TRBV7-9
cdr3_aa: CASSPTGEHNEQFF
cdr3_nt: TGTGCCAGCAGCCCGACAGGGGAACACAATGAGCAGTTCTTC

j_call: TRBJ2-7
clone_size: NA
d_call: TRBD2
v_call: TRBV11-2
cdr3_aa: CASSLAGADYEQYF
cdr3_nt: TGTGCCAGCAGTCTAGCGGGAGCCGACTACGAGCAGTACTTC

j_call: TRBJ2-4
clone_size: few
d_call: NA
v_call: TRBV23-1
cdr3_aa: CASSQVWQIQAQYF
cdr3_nt: TGCGCCAGCAGTCAAGTCTGGCAGATTCAGGCTCAGTACTTC

j_call: TRBJ2-1
clone_size: NA
d_call: NA
v_call: TRBV6-1
cdr3_aa: CASSEDSSSYNEQFF
cdr3_nt: TGTGCCAGCAGTGAAGACTCGAGCTCCTACAATGAGCAGTTCTTC

j_call: TRBJ2-2
clone_size: NA
d_call: NA
v_call: TRBV29-1
cdr3_aa: CSVSIGGIYDTGELFF
cdr3_nt: TGCAGCGTTAGTATTGGGGGCATTTATGACACCGGGGAGCTGTTTTTT

j_call: TRBJ2-7
clone_size: NA
d_call: TRBD2
v_call: TRBV9
cdr3_aa: CASSPRTHERGGVYEQYF
cdr3_nt: TGTGCCAGCAGCCCCCGAACCCACGAGCGGGGGGGCGTCTACGAGCAGTACTTC

j_call: TRBJ2-3
clone_size: once
d_call: TRBD1
v_call: TRBV5-4
cdr3_aa: CASSLGQGASTDTQYF
cdr3_nt: TGTGCCAGCAGCTTGGGTCAGGGGGCGAGCACAGATACGCAGTATTTT

j_call: TRBJ1-5
clone_size: NA
d_call: NA
v_call: TRBV6-1
cdr3_aa: CASSEWLGQPQHF
cdr3_nt: TGTGCCAGCAGTGAATGGTTGGGTCAGCCCCAGCATTTT

j_call: TRBJ2-7
clone_size: NA
d_call: NA
v_call: TRBV6-1
cdr3_aa: CASSEFPRGYSYEQYF
cdr3_nt: TGTGCCAGCAGTGAATTCCCCAGAGGCTACTCCTACGAGCAGTACTTC

j_call: TRBJ1-5
clone_size: NA
d_call: NA
v_call: TRBV7-3
cdr3_aa: CASSLTGGKPQHF
cdr3_nt: TGTGCCAGCAGCTTAACCGGAGGAAAGCCCCAGCATTTT

j_call: TRBJ2-7
clone_size: NA
d_call: TRBD2
v_call: TRBV6-5
cdr3_aa: CASCRASGGHEQYF
cdr3_nt: TGTGCCAGCTGTCGGGCTAGCGGGGGCCACGAGCAGTACTTC

j_call: TRBJ2-5
clone_size: NA
d_call: TRBD1
v_call: TRBV7-9
cdr3_aa: CASSRTGGETQYF
cdr3_nt: TGTGCCAGCAGCCGGACAGGAGGAGAGACCCAGTACTTC

j_call: TRBJ2-3
clone_size: once
d_call: TRBD2
v_call: TRBV11-3
cdr3_aa: CASSLSGGTDTQYF
cdr3_nt: TGTGCCAGCAGCTTGAGCGGGGGTACAGATACGCAGTATTTT

j_call: TRBJ2-2
clone_size: NA
d_call: TRBD2
v_call: TRBV11-1
cdr3_aa: CASSLQREAGELFF
cdr3_nt: TGTGCCAGCAGCTTACAGCGGGAGGCCGGGGAGCTGTTTTTT

j_call: TRBJ2-2
clone_size: NA
d_call: NA
v_call: TRBV25-1
cdr3_aa: CASSEYPVTLDTGELFF
cdr3_nt: TGTGCCAGCAGTGAATATCCCGTGACCTTGGACACCGGGGAGCTGTTTTTT

j_call: TRBJ2-2
clone_size: NA
d_call: TRBD1
v_call: TRBV30
cdr3_aa: CAHPGGYGTGELFF
cdr3_nt: TGTGCCCATCCAGGGGGCTATGGCACCGGGGAGCTGTTTTTT